Following are 17 T cell receptor beta chains from one sample sequenced in a study of tumor-infiltrating lymphocytes in primary liver carcinoma. The study extracted blood RNA from unsorted whole blood and also extracted germline DNA. cDNA specific to TCR beta was made from around 450 ng of total RNA, with a constant-region primer employed for priming. Nested multiplex PCR, run for three rounds with slightly modified ARM-PCR, yielded TCR beta libraries. Amplification in the first two PCR rounds was performed using TRBV1-TRBV30 forward primers and a C-beta reverse primer for around 9 cycles each. In TCRdb, the multiplex PCR reads were re-called with MiXCR into one record per CDR3 protein. The sample lists approximately 340,000 distinct CDR3 sequences, around three fifths seen once, with approximately 5.9% in the top ten. The sequenced sample consisted of peripheral blood. The receptors were sampled from a man aged 35 to 55 with primary liver carcinoma and hepatitis B virus infection.

On this clonotype itself: This likely comes from a read error, as the CDR3 has no conserved phenylalanine or tryptophan at its end. The chain uses TRBV28 and TRBJ1-4; a weak D match, TRBD1 (6 bases). V lost 7 bases, J lost 5 bases, and 14 bases lay in between. The CDR3 has 14 amino acids. The germline gives CDR1 MDHEN, CDR2 SYDVKM. CDR3 in amino acids: CASTLGGPNEKLFL. The CDR3, as DNA: TGTGCCAGCACTTTGGGGGGCCCAAATGAAAAACTGTTTCTT.

Notes on this clonotype: An end of the junction does not agree with germline; a read error may underlie this. This chain links TRBV11-2 with TRBJ2-3; no clear D. Germline CDR1 is SGHAT and CDR2 is FQNNGV. This CDR3 comprises 13 residues. For the CDR3, the DNA is TGTGCTAGCAGCCTGAGCGCGATTGATACGCAGTATTTT. Its protein is CASSLSAIDTQYF.

This chain links TRBV18 with TRBJ2-5, with unresolved D. Trimming cost V 0 bases and J 5 bases, with 7 bases left between them. CDR1 is KGHSH, CDR2 LQKENI, per germline. The CDR3 contains 13 residues. The CDR3 DNA sequence: TGTGCCAGCTCACCACCCGTCGGGGAGACCCAGTACTTC. It translates to CASSPPVGETQYF.

Worth noting for this clonotype: A much larger clone lies a single base off, so this may be a read error. This chain uses TRBV6-5 with TRBJ1-5; 10 positions agree with TRBD1. The DNA matches TRBJ2-3 better at its end, which makes the J call doubtful. In germline, CDR1 is MNHEY, CDR2 SVGAGI. The CDR3 sequence is 15 residues long. CDR3 sequence reads: CASSYSGTGDQPQYF. The CDR3 DNA reads as TGTGCCAGCAGTTACTCGGGGACAGGGGATCAGCCCCAGTATTTT.

A remark on this clonotype: A read error may produce the germline difference seen at one junction end. This chain connects TRBV6-4 to TRBJ2-1; 11 bases fit TRBD2. The CDR3 loop spans 15 amino acids. Per the germline V gene, CDR1 is MRHNA and CDR2 is SNTAGT. CDR3 protein: CASSDGTSGNNEQFF. CDR3 bases: TGCGCCAGCAGTGACGGGACTAGCGGTAACAATGAGCAGTTCTTC.

This clonotype was recorded many times. The CDR3 DNA reads as TGTGCCAGCAGCTTAATTCCCTACGAGCAGTACTTC. This encodes CASSLIPYEQYF. The chain carries TRBV11-2 and TRBJ2-7, with D unresolved. This CDR3 has 12 residues. Trimming stripped 2 bases from V and 2 bases from J, with 4 bases between. Germline assignment: CDR1 SGHAT and CDR2 FQNNGV. Based on the CDR3 plus reference TRBV11-2 and TRBJ2-7, the full variable domain is EAGVAQSPRYKIIEKRQSVAFWCNPISGHATLYWYQQILGQGPKLLIQFQNNGVVDDSQLPKDRFSAERLKGVDSTLKIQPAKLEDSAVYLCASSLIPYEQYFGPGTRLTVT.

As for this clonotype: This clone may be a read error of a much larger clone one base away. The chain is built from TRBV4-1 and TRBJ2-2, with TRBD2 as a possible D gene (5 bases). V lost 3 bases to trimming and J lost 1 base, with 6 bases between them. The germline CDR1 and CDR2 sequences are MGHRA and YSYEKL. CDR3 length: 14 amino acids. The CDR3 DNA is TGCGCCAGCAGCCATGAGGGGAACACCGGGGAGCTGTTTTTT. Protein product: CASSHEGNTGELFF.

The chain combines TRBV6-1 with TRBJ1-5; 9 bases are a match to TRBD1. Per the germline V gene, CDR1 is MNHNS and CDR2 is SASEGT. With V trimmed by 5 bases and J by 6 bases, 5 bases remained unmatched. The CDR3 spans 14 residues. The CDR3 bases are TGTGCCAGCAGTCTACAGGGGGCCACTCAGCCCCAGCATTTT. Its protein is CASSLQGATQPQHF.

In its sample, this clonotype was seen a few times. This chain joins TRBV5-6 and TRBJ2-7, with a possible D match to TRBD2 (5 bases). V was pared by 3 bases and J by 3 bases, with 13 bases between. Germline V CDR1 and CDR2: SGHDT, YYEEEE. This CDR3 comprises 14 residues. DNA for the CDR3: TGTGCCAGCAGCTCGGTAGGGAGAGGCTACGAGCAGTACTTC. This translates into CASSSVGRGYEQYF.

Concerning this clonotype itself: Its ends do not fully match the called genes, so a read error is possible. V usage is TRBV6-6 and J usage is TRBJ2-5; D gene ambiguous. The CDR3 runs to 15 residues. Germline CDR1 reads MNHNY; CDR2 reads SVGAGI (reference sequence). CDR3 in amino acids: CTSCYSPGTQETQYF. The CDR3 DNA reads as TGTACCAGCTGTTACTCGCCCGGAACACAAGAGACCCAGTACTTC.

This clonotype was seen at least ten times. The rearrangement uses TRBV6-1 and TRBJ2-3; perhaps TRBD2 as D (6 bases). The CDR3 spans 15 residues. The germline V gene encodes CDR1 MNHNS and CDR2 SASEGT. V dropped 6 bases and J dropped 3 bases, with 16 bases sitting between them. Written as DNA, the CDR3 is TGTGCCAGCAGCGGGGGATGGGAAGATACAGATACGCAGTATTTT. It yields the protein CASSGGWEDTDTQYF.

About this clonotype itself: Here the CDR3 omits its conserved ending phenylalanine or tryptophan, so a read error is the likely source. V gene TRBV11-2 combines with J gene TRBJ2-1; D remains ambiguous. This CDR3 has 13 amino acids. Germline loops: CDR1 SGHAT, CDR2 FQNNGV. CDR3 sequence: CASSPLVGYEQFS. CDR3 DNA: TGTGCGAGCAGCCCGCTAGTTGGCTATGAGCAGTTCTCC.

Ten or more counts support this clonotype. CDR3 region: CASSQIQTSLDTQYF. CDR3 in DNA: TGCGCCAGCAGCCAAATCCAGACTAGCTTGGATACGCAGTATTTT. The V call is TRBV4-1, the J call TRBJ2-3, with 7 bases matching TRBD2. Germline V CDR1 and CDR2: MGHRA, YSYEKL. J was trimmed by 6 bases and V by 2 bases; bases with no gene match: 8. The CDR3 is 15 residues long.

On this clonotype itself: This could be a read error, since a much larger clone is one nucleotide away. V usage is TRBV11-1 and J usage is TRBJ2-1; TRBD1 is a possible D gene (5 bases). From germline, CDR1 is SGHAT and CDR2 FQDESV (reference sequence). V was pared by 3 bases and J by 5 bases, with 14 bases between. The CDR3 consists of 15 residues. CDR3 coding DNA: TGTGCCAGCAGCTTCCAGGGATCGCTGGACAATGAGCAGTTCTTC. Amino acids: CASSFQGSLDNEQFF.

Turning to this clonotype: The junction departs from the called germline gene at one end, perhaps through a read error. The chain combines TRBV11-2 with TRBJ1-3, with a possible D match to TRBD1 (5 bases). The germline V gene encodes CDR1 SGHAT and CDR2 FQNNGV. CDR3 size: 14 residues. CDR3 nucleotides: TGTGCCGGCAGCCACACAGGTGATGGAAACACCATATATTTT. Residues: CAGSHTGDGNTIYF.

Notes on this clonotype: A read error is possible here, since a much larger clone lies one base away. This chain connects TRBV12-3 or TRBV12-4 to TRBJ1-5, with D perhaps TRBD1 (5 bases). The DNA end is a closer match to TRBJ2-3, so the J assignment may be wrong. The CDR3 totals 13 residues. The CDR3 loop is CASRGPGNQPQYF. The CDR3 DNA reads as TGTGCCAGCAGGGGGCCTGGCAATCAGCCCCAGTATTTT.

This clonotype was seen many times. This chain links TRBV12-3 or TRBV12-4 with TRBJ2-3; no reliable D call. V was pared by 5 bases and J by 0 bases, with 24 bases between. CDR3 length equals 19 residues. The CDR3 reads CASSPGRASYSPSTDTQYF. The CDR3, as DNA: TGTGCCAGCAGTCCCGGTCGAGCTTCCTATTCCCCGAGCACAGATACGCAGTATTTT.